This T cell receptor beta chain appears in the sequencing data of a study of blood T cell repertoires in COVID-19. About the study: Collection of acute and convalescent COVID-19 samples took place in the United States, Italy and Spain. In each case, the material was cDNA or gDNA derived from T cells, B-cell-depleted T cells, or PBMCs.

As originally analysed: Nucleated cell counts were estimated from reference gene primer amplification. The method was immunoSEQ multiplex PCR; TCRdb's version includes in-frame clones alone and lacks a portion of them. D and trimming come from the DNA, and the V and J calls and clone size come from that table. The repertoire includes around 200,000 clones, 80% to 90% of them detected once, and almost 5% sits in the top ten. Trimming stripped 3 bases from V and 10 bases from J, with 18 bases between. The CDR3 is 14 amino acids. Germline CDR1 reads MGHRA; CDR2 reads YSYEKL. Sequences were obtained from peripheral blood. V gene TRBV4-1 combines with J gene TRBJ1-2; D is unresolved. The sequence derives from a woman older than 75 with acute or convalescent COVID-19. For the CDR3, the DNA is TGCGCCAGCAGCCAGAGGATGAGGTGGCTTTTCTACACCTTC. It translates to CASSQRMRWLFYTF.